This T cell receptor beta chain was retrieved from a study of blood T cell repertoires in COVID-19. Study as a whole: COVID-19 samples, acute and convalescent, were from the United States, Italy and Spain.

The table lists this clone with a count of one. Under the authors' procedure: Estimation of nucleated cell counts was performed using reference gene primer amplification. Clones were read by immunoSEQ multiplex PCR, and TCRdb kept only the in-frame ones, dropping some. The DNA was the basis for D and trimming; V, J and clone size are from that table. Of 250,000 to 300,000 clones in the sample, 85% to 90% were seen once. The V gene lost 5 bases and the J gene lost 0 bases, with 13 bases spanning the gap. Germline CDR1 GTSNPN, CDR2 SVGIG (reference sequence). The CDR3 is made up of 15 amino acids. The receptor was isolated from a woman in her 30s with COVID-19, enrolled during active disease. The sample consisted of peripheral blood. The rearrangement links TRBV30 to TRBJ2-2; weak D call: TRBD1 (6 bases). This chain's CDR3 is CAWLQGKANTGELFF. CDR3 DNA: TGTGCCTGGTTACAGGGAAAAGCGAACACCGGGGAGCTGTTTTTT.